This paragraph reports one T cell receptor beta chain. This entry comes from a study of T cells in tuberculosis. The CDR3 is 15 residues long. Germline V gives CDR1 MNHEY, CDR2 SVGAGI. Between the trimmed V and J ends, which lost 6 bases and 0 bases, there was a span of 14 bases. Measured with immunoSEQ multiplex PCR; TCRdb has only the in-frame clones, and not every one. The sample yields about 45,000 clones, about 95% seen once. The specimen was PBMCs. The TCR comes from a donor aged 10-29 years with latent tuberculosis or without tuberculosis infection. Some clones in this sample may be carry-over from other donors' samples. The chain has TRBV6-5 and TRBJ1-2; D remains ambiguous. The CDR3 reads CASRQYGSSNYGYTF. DNA of the CDR3: TGTGCCAGCAGGCAGTATGGCAGTTCTAACTATGGCTACACCTTC.